Listed below are T cell receptor beta chains from one sample, sequenced in a study of blood T cell repertoires in COVID-19. The method was immunoSEQ multiplex PCR; TCRdb's version includes in-frame clones alone and lacks a portion of them. The sample lists about 340,000 clones, 80% to 95% occurring once. The source material was PBMCs or T cells enriched from blood (not recorded which). All receptors come from a woman aged 30 to 39 who had recovered from COVID-19. The CDR3 runs from the conserved cysteine through the conserved F or W.

V gene,J gene,CDR3 protein
TRBV5-5,TRBJ2-5,CASSLSTSLETQYF
TRBV5-1,TRBJ1-2,CASSNLDNNYGYTF
TRBV7-9,TRBJ2-4,CASRVNREGIAKNIQYF
TRBV2,TRBJ2-5,CASSPVGLAAKETQYF
TRBV12-2,TRBJ2-7,CASRPPGSSGRRTYEQYF
TRBV29-1,TRBJ1-1,CSVSSGNTEAFF
TRBV5-1,TRBJ1-5,CASSLAGHQNQPQHF
TRBV10-3,TRBJ2-2,CAITGTGGSGELFF
TRBV2,TRBJ2-7,CASSEGLAGINYEQYF
TRBV11-2,TRBJ2-3,CASSPLGLPADTQYF
TRBV25-1,TRBJ2-3,CASSEYMRDTQYF
TRBV28,TRBJ2-2,CASSFGGMNTGELFF
TRBV2,TRBJ1-5,CASSGGSNQPQHF
TRBV5-5,TRBJ2-7,CASSEGQVFYEQYF
TRBV19,TRBJ1-2,CASRSWGEYNGYTF
TRBV25-1,TRBJ2-7,CASRPAGTAHYEQYF
TRBV2,TRBJ1-1,CASSVGGTEAFF
TRBV5-4,TRBJ1-5,CASSSTESQPQHF
TRBV6-5,TRBJ1-1,CASRRSAEAFF
TRBV7-2,TRBJ2-1,CASSETSGGANEQFF
TRBV28,TRBJ1-1,CASSLYRGYSLGTEAFF
TRBV19,TRBJ2-5,CASSISGGARETQYF
TRBV11-3,TRBJ2-3,CASSSRRDSSTDTQYF
TRBV5-5,TRBJ1-4,CASSLWGVGEKLFF
TRBV7-2,TRBJ2-7,CASSSPPHGGSSHEQYF
TRBV3-1/TRBV3-2,TRBJ2-7,CASSLWTGGHEQYF
TRBV29-1,TRBJ2-3,CSVEQGGVAEGDTQYF
TRBV27,TRBJ1-2,CASSPTVNYGYTF
TRBV12-3/TRBV12-4,TRBJ1-5,CASARGNQPQHF
TRBV2,TRBJ2-7,CASIIGAYEQYF
TRBV6-5,TRBJ1-2,CASIAGDSNYGYTF
TRBV4-3,TRBJ1-1,CASSQRSLDGMNTEAFF
TRBV3-1/TRBV3-2,TRBJ2-5,CASSQLRVTQYF
TRBV6-1,TRBJ2-7,CASSDNEKPPRYEQYF
TRBV6-5,TRBJ2-3,CASSLEESETDTQYF
TRBV18,TRBJ2-2,CASSLRTGGNTGELFF
TRBV11-3,TRBJ1-1,CASSLGGRLNTEAFF
TRBV19,TRBJ2-7,CASTPGLGEREQYF
TRBV20-1,TRBJ2-7,CSVEGDSEQYF
TRBV3-1/TRBV3-2,TRBJ1-2,CASSHRLPKRGRGGYTF
TRBV21-1,TRBJ1-1,CASSKGGQDTEAFF
TRBV18,TRBJ2-1,CASSPQMGQANNEQFF